This T cell receptor beta chain comes out of a study of blood T cell repertoires in COVID-19. Profiled with immunoSEQ multiplex PCR; TCRdb holds only in-frame clones, not every one. The data hold roughly 700,000 clones, with about nine tenths observed a single time. The J segment lost 4 bases and the V segment lost 7 bases, leaving 10 bases of the junction unmatched. CDR3 length: 16 amino acids. CDR1 and CDR2 from the germline V gene are LNHDA and SQIVND (reference sequence). The clonotype comes from a young woman with acute or convalescent COVID-19. Sequenced: peripheral blood. V is TRBV19 and J is TRBJ2-1, with 10 bases lining up with TRBD2. CDR3 region: CASKRSGLASYNEQFF. CDR3 coding DNA: TGTGCCAGTAAGAGGTCGGGACTAGCGTCTTACAATGAGCAGTTCTTC.